This T cell receptor (beta chain) was recorded in a study of CD4+ T cells in melanoma. General study results and limits: A reported correlation linked neoantigen-specific CD4+ T cells to CD8+, macrophage and B cell function. Reportedly, melanoma neoantigen-specific CD4+ T cells showed varied differentiation states.

Sequencing used immunoSEQ multiplex PCR; TCRdb keeps in-frame clones, though not all of them. The sample yields 4,500 to 5,000 clones, about 63% seen once. Trimming removed 4 bases from V and 9 bases from J, with 10 bases in between. Germline CDR1 and CDR2: MNHEY and SMNVEV (reference sequence). The CDR3 is 12 residues long. A remark on this clone: What it binds is unknown.

The origin of this receptor is a human donor with melanoma. Sequenced sample: cells from a culture (not recorded whether cultured in vitro). The V gene is TRBV27, the J gene TRBJ2-1; D not certain. The CDR3 nucleotides read TGTGCCAGCAGTTCCTCACGGGTTGAGCAGTTCTTC. It is translated as CASSSSRVEQFF.